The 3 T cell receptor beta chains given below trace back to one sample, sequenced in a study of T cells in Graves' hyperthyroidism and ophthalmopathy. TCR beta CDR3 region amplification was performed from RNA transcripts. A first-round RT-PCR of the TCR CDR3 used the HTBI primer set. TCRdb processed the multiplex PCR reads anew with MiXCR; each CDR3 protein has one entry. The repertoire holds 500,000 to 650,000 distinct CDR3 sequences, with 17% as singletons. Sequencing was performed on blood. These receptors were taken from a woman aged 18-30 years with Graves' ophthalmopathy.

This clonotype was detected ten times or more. CDR3 protein: CASSQEDRAPTEAFF. The CDR3 DNA reads TGTGCCAGCAGCCAAGAAGACAGGGCCCCCACTGAAGCTTTCTTT. The genes are TRBV7-9 and TRBJ1-1; TRBD1 agrees at 7 bases. Germline CDR1 is SEHNR and CDR2 is FQNEAQ (reference sequence). With 5 bases clipped from V and 4 bases from J, the junction kept 10 bases outside the gene matches. The CDR3 is made up of 15 amino acids.

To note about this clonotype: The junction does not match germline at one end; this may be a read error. This CDR3 is CASSSGQGDIYSNQPRHF. The CDR3 region has the DNA TGTGCCAGCAGTTCCGGACAGGGGGACATTTATAGCAATCAGCCCCGGCATTTT. V gene TRBV28 combines with J gene TRBJ1-5, with 10 nucleotides matching TRBD1. The CDR3 extends over 18 amino acids. In germline, CDR1 is MDHEN, CDR2 SYDVKM.

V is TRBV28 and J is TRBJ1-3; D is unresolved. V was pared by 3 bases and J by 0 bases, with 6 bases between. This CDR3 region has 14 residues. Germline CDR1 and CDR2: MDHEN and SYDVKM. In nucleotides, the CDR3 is TGTGCCAGCAGTTTCGAGGACTCTGGAAACACCATATATTTT. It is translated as CASSFEDSGNTIYF.